This TCR beta chain derives from a study of T cells expressing NK-cell markers. At the level of the study: Obtained from sorted CD3+CD56+NKG2C+, CD3+CD56+NKG2C- and CD3+CD56-NKG2C+ T cells were the TCR beta repertoires. Among eight sequenced donors, seven carried HCMV seropositivity while one was seronegative. Study results and caveats: More than five donors showed dominant NKG2C+ clonotypes comprising roughly 1.0-7.5% of their CD8+ T cells.

A note on this clonotype: As yet, its antigen is unknown.

UMIs accompanied the 5'RACE template switching by which TCR beta cDNA was made. TCRdb derives one entry per CDR3 protein from the 5' RACE reads, leaving out DNA. The sample holds a few hundred thousand distinct CDR3 sequences. Germline CDR1 SQVTM, CDR2 ANQGSEA. The CDR3 has 14 residues. Source material: blood T cells: a sorted CD56 or NKG2C T cell subset, CD4+ or CD8+ T cells, or bulk PBMC T cells (not recorded which). V and J are TRBV29-1 and TRBJ2-2. The receptor was isolated from a man between 18 and 29 years old in good health. Here the CDR3 reads CSVGFAANTGELFF.